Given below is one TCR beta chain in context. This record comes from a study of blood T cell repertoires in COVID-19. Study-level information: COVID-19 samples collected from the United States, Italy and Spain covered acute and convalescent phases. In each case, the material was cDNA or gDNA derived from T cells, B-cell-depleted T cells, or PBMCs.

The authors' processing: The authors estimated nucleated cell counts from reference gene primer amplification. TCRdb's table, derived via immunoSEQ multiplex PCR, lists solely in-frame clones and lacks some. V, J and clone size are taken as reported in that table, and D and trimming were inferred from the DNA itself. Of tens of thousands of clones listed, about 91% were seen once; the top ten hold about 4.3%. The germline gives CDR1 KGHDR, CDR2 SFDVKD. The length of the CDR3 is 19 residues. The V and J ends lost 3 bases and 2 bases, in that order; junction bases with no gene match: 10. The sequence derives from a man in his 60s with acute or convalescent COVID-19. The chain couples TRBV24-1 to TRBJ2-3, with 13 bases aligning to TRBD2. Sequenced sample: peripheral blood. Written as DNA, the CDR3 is TGTGCCACCAGTGATCCCGAAGCGGGACTAGCGGGGTTCACAGATACGCAGTATTTT. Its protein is CATSDPEAGLAGFTDTQYF.